This TCR beta chain was recovered during a study of blood T cell repertoires in COVID-19. The table came from immunoSEQ multiplex PCR; TCRdb's copy has only in-frame clones and leaves some out. This sample has about 120,000 clones; more than 80% occur once, and the top ten carry 5.5%. Trimming removed 8 bases from V and 0 bases from J, with 17 bases in between. Germline CDR1 GTSNPN, CDR2 SVGIG (reference sequence). The CDR3 has 16 amino acids. This chain links TRBV30 with TRBJ2-6, with D possibly being TRBD2 (6 bases). Sequencing was performed on peripheral blood. The sequence was obtained from a woman aged 60-75 years with COVID-19, enrolled during active disease. In DNA, the CDR3 is TGTGCCGGACGGTCCGGGGGAAACTCTGGGGCCAACGTCCTGACTTTC. Translated: CAGRSGGNSGANVLTF.